This T cell receptor (beta chain) is drawn from a study of neoadjuvant anti-PD-1 for oral cavity cancer. The CDR3 is 14 amino acids. CDR1 and CDR2 from the germline V gene are ENHRY and SYGVKD. Trimming took 2 bases from V and 10 from J; bases not matched to a gene: 8. The method was immunoSEQ multiplex PCR; TCRdb's version includes in-frame clones alone and lacks a portion of them. The sample yields roughly 13,000 clones, approximately 70% seen once. Time point denoted: after neoadjuvant nivolumab, at surgical resection. The chain couples TRBV10-3 to TRBJ2-1; TRBD1 agrees at 7 bases. The material was PBMCs, obtained after nivolumab (anti-PD-1) treatment. The clonotype was recovered from a person between 40 and 85 years old with oral cavity squamous cell carcinoma. This CDR3 is CAISEGDSYEEQFF. The CDR3 DNA follows: TGTGCCATCAGTGAGGGGGACAGCTACGAGGAGCAGTTCTTC.